This T cell receptor beta chain was retrieved from a study of shared clonotypes between healthy human individuals. Study-wide findings and caveats: Sampling involved blood alone; tissue repertoires likely differ.

This clone appeared once. What it binds is not known. Germline CDR1 reads SQVTM; CDR2 reads ANQGSEA. The CDR3 runs 15 residues. The ends were cut back, 4 bases at V and 7 bases at J, with 19 bases in the middle. Generated by immunoSEQ multiplex PCR, the TCRdb table keeps only in-frame clones and is missing some. The sample carries 1,500,000 or so clones, approximately 98.5% recorded once. The chain is built from TRBV29-1 and TRBJ1-4; TRBD1 is a possible D gene (5 bases). The specimen was naive CD4+ T cells sorted from blood. As to subset: CD45RA+ positively selected. This clonotype was sampled from a man younger than 40 in good health. CDR3 loop: CSVAIQGSRLEKLFF. The CDR3 DNA sequence: TGCAGCGTTGCGATTCAGGGTAGCCGGCTTGAAAAACTGTTTTTT.